Listed below are T cell receptor beta chains from one sample, sequenced in a study of shared clonotypes between healthy human individuals. Sequencing used immunoSEQ multiplex PCR; TCRdb keeps in-frame clones, though not all of them. The data contain some 1,900,000 clones, about 95% of them seen just once; the ten biggest clones take up 1.2%. The specimen was naive CD8+ T cells sorted from blood. These receptors all stem from a man aged 18 to 29 in good health. Both conserved end residues are part of each CDR3. D genes are given only for firm matches. Clone size is not always given. Where it is, it says once, few, many or a class for expanded clones.

TRBV7-9	TRBJ2-5	.	13	.	TGTGCCAGCAGCTTAGTACTCCAAGAGACCCAGTACTTC	CASSLVLQETQYF
TRBV29-1	TRBJ1-2	.	13	once	TGCAGCGTTGTGGATATTGGGGGCTATGGCTACACCTTC	CSVVDIGGYGYTF
TRBV19	TRBJ1-1	.	16	.	TGTGCCAGTAGTATAGATCACCGAACAGAAAACACTGAAGCTTTCTTT	CASSIDHRTENTEAFF
TRBV7-9	TRBJ1-1	TRBD1	15	.	TGTGCCAGCAGCTTAGAGACAGGGATGAACACTGAAGCTTTCTTT	CASSLETGMNTEAFF
TRBV11-3	TRBJ1-1	TRBD1	13	.	TGTGCCAGCAGCCTCGGGACAGAGACTGAAGCTTTCTTT	CASSLGTETEAFF
TRBV11-2	TRBJ1-3	.	13	.	TGTGCCAGCAGCTTATCCTCTGGAAACACCATATATTTT	CASSLSSGNTIYF
TRBV6-1	TRBJ1-6	.	15	once	TGTGCCAGCAGTGAGACCAGTACTGGAAATTCACCCCTCCACTTT	CASSETSTGNSPLHF
TRBV5-6	TRBJ1-5	.	15	.	TGTGCCAGCAGCTTAAGTAGCCTTTGGGATCAGCCCCAGCATTTT	CASSLSSLWDQPQHF
TRBV27	TRBJ2-3	.	12	.	TGTGCCAGCAGTCAGGATGGAGATACGCAGTATTTT	CASSQDGDTQYF
TRBV11-2	TRBJ2-7	.	14	.	TGTGCCAGCAGCTTCGGGACGGGCACCTACGAGCAGTACTTC	CASSFGTGTYEQYF
TRBV9	TRBJ1-1	.	13	.	TGTGCCAGCAGCGTAGGATGGGGGGAAGAAGCTTTCTTT	CASSVGWGEEAFF
TRBV5-1	TRBJ2-4	.	17	.	TGCGCCAGCAGCCCGACCTTTCCTGACGGGGGTGGAAACATTCAGTACTTC	CASSPTFPDGGGNIQYF
TRBV7-2	TRBJ2-6	TRBD1	19	once	TGTGCCAGCAGCTTAGACGGGACAGGGGCAAACTCTGGGGCCAACGTCCTGACTTTC	CASSLDGTGANSGANVLTF
TRBV7-8	TRBJ1-1	.	16	.	TGTGCCAGCAGCCCCCGGACGCTCACGTGGTTCACTGAAGCTTTCTTT	CASSPRTLTWFTEAFF
TRBV30	TRBJ2-2	TRBD1	15	.	TGTGCCTGGCAATGGGGACAGGCGAACACCGGGGAGCTGTTTTTT	CAWQWGQANTGELFF
TRBV7-9	TRBJ2-5	.	13	.	TGTGCCAGCCAAGGAGAGGTCGGTGAGACCCAGTACTTC	CASQGEVGETQYF
TRBV14	TRBJ2-7	TRBD1	16	.	TGTGCCAGCAGCCTTGACTGGGGACAGGGATTATACGAGCAGTACTTC	CASSLDWGQGLYEQYF
TRBV6-5	TRBJ2-7	.	13	once	TGTGCCAGCAGTTACCGAGGGACCGACGAGCAGTACTTC	CASSYRGTDEQYF
TRBV30	TRBJ1-4	.	14	.	TGTGCCTGGAGCCACACCACGGGGAATGAAAAACTGTTTTTT	CAWSHTTGNEKLFF
TRBV4-3	TRBJ2-6	TRBD1	20	.	TGCGCCAGCAGCCAAGGGGTTCCGGGACAGAAAGTCTCTGGGGCCAACGTCCTGACTTTC	CASSQGVPGQKVSGANVLTF
TRBV27	TRBJ2-3	TRBD2	18	.	TGTGCCAGCAGTGGACTAGCGGGAGGGCCTGGGAGGGCAGATACGCAGTATTTT	CASSGLAGGPGRADTQYF
TRBV6-1	TRBJ1-2	TRBD1	15	.	TGTGCCAGCAGTGGGGACAGGGCTCCTAACTATGGCTACACCTTC	CASSGDRAPNYGYTF
TRBV4-2	TRBJ2-2	TRBD2	17	.	TGTGCCAGCAGCCACTCAACCGGGGGGGCGAACACCGGGGAGCTGTTTTTT	CASSHSTGGANTGELFF
TRBV7-8	TRBJ2-3	.	13	.	TGTGCCAGCAGCTTAGCGCGGACAGATACGCAGTATTTT	CASSLARTDTQYF
TRBV27	TRBJ2-7	TRBD1	14	.	TGTGCCAGCAGTTTAGCGCAGGGGGTAGGCGAGCAGTACTTC	CASSLAQGVGEQYF
TRBV30	TRBJ1-1	.	13	.	TGTGCGTCGACACACGCCCCGGGGACTGAAGCTTTCTTT	CASTHAPGTEAFF
TRBV5-6	TRBJ2-7	.	14	.	TGTGCCAGCAGCTTGGGCGGCAAAGACTACGAGCAGTACTTC	CASSLGGKDYEQYF
TRBV5-1	TRBJ1-6	.	15	.	TGCGCCAGCAGCTTAGAACTCCCCTATAATTCACCCCTCCACTTT	CASSLELPYNSPLHF
TRBV6-5	TRBJ2-7	.	11	.	TGTGCCAGCAGCGACAACTACGAGCAGTACTTC	CASSDNYEQYF
TRBV4-1	TRBJ2-7	.	16	once	TGCGCCAGCAGCCAAGAACCGGGATCCCAAGGCTACGAGCAGTACTTC	CASSQEPGSQGYEQYF
TRBV7-9	TRBJ2-1	.	13	once	TGTGCCAGCGAGGGGGGCACCTACAATGAGCAGTTCTTC	CASEGGTYNEQFF
TRBV9	TRBJ1-1	.	14	.	TGTGCCAGCAGCCCATATGGGGGGATCCCTGAAGCTTTCTTT	CASSPYGGIPEAFF
TRBV10-2	TRBJ2-1	TRBD2	18	.	TGCGCCAGCGCCCCGGGACTAGCGGGAGAGGTGCCCTACAATGAGCAGTTCTTC	CASAPGLAGEVPYNEQFF
TRBV27	TRBJ2-7	.	15	.	TGTGCCAGCAGTCCACGGGGGAGAAGCTCCTACGAGCAGTACTTC	CASSPRGRSSYEQYF
TRBV21-1	TRBJ2-1	.	14	.	TGTGCCAGCAGCAACCGGACAGGCTACAATGAGCAGTTCTTC	CASSNRTGYNEQFF
TRBV6-1	TRBJ2-7	.	13	.	TGTGCCAGCAGTGGGGAGGTTCCCTACGAGCAGTACTTC	CASSGEVPYEQYF
TRBV7-9	TRBJ1-1	TRBD1	14	once	TGTGCCAGCAACCCGGGACAGTTGAACACTGAAGCTTTCTTT	CASNPGQLNTEAFF
TRBV5-6	TRBJ1-1	.	13	.	TGTGCCAGCAGCTTGGCAGTGAACACTGAAGCTTTCTTT	CASSLAVNTEAFF
TRBV6-5	TRBJ1-3	.	12	.	TGTGCCGCACAGAGCTCTGGAAACACCATATATTTT	CAAQSSGNTIYF
TRBV9	TRBJ2-5	.	15	.	TGTGCCAGCAGCGTAAGGGGGTTAGGGCAAGAGACCCAGTACTTC	CASSVRGLGQETQYF
TRBV5-4	TRBJ1-2	.	13	.	TGTGCCAGCAGGTCGGACAGTGGATATGGCTACACCTTC	CASRSDSGYGYTF
TRBV6-1	TRBJ2-3	TRBD1	14	.	TGTGCCAGCAGCTTAGGACAGGGAACAGATACGCAGTATTTT	CASSLGQGTDTQYF
TRBV5-4	TRBJ2-7	TRBD1	15	.	TGTGCCAGCAGCTTGGAGGGCCAGGGGGCCTACGAGCAGTACTTC	CASSLEGQGAYEQYF
TRBV27	TRBJ1-2	TRBD1	13	.	TGTGCCAGCAGTTTCGGACAGGGGCATGGCTACACCTTC	CASSFGQGHGYTF
TRBV7-9	TRBJ1-5	.	14	.	TGTGCCAGCAGCTTAGAACACGCCGGTCAGCCCCAGCATTTT	CASSLEHAGQPQHF
TRBV2	TRBJ2-1	.	11	.	TGTGCCAGCAGTGATCTCAATGAGCAGTTCTTC	CASSDLNEQFF
TRBV5-4	TRBJ1-1	.	14	.	TGTGCCAGCAGCCCGGGGACGGACGGATATGAAGCTTTCTTT	CASSPGTDGYEAFF
TRBV19	TRBJ2-3	.	13	.	TGTGCTACCGCCAGGGTTTCAACAGATACGCAGTATTTT	CATARVSTDTQYF
TRBV4-3	TRBJ1-1	.	15	.	TGCGCCAGCAGCCAAGACGGGACCCCGAATACTGAAGCTTTCTTT	CASSQDGTPNTEAFF
TRBV7-9	TRBJ2-5	.	19	.	TGTGCCAGCAGCACACGCAGGACGGGACACCCCAACCAGTTGGAGACCCAGTACTTC	CASSTRRTGHPNQLETQYF
TRBV2	TRBJ2-1	TRBD2	16	once	TGTGCCAGCAGTGAATCGGGACTAGATTCCTACAATGAGCAGTTCTTC	CASSESGLDSYNEQFF
TRBV27	TRBJ2-5	.	15	.	TGTGCCAGCAGTGAGGGGTCGGTGATAAGAGAGACCCAGTACTTC	CASSEGSVIRETQYF
TRBV5-8	TRBJ2-7	.	15	.	TGTGCCAGCAGCTTGGACAGGGAGCCCTCTTACGAGCAGTACTTC	CASSLDREPSYEQYF
TRBV7-9	TRBJ2-5	.	12	.	TGTGCCAGCAGCTTAACGTCGGAGACCCAGTACTTC	CASSLTSETQYF